The 17 T cell receptor beta chains presented below share a single source sample, sequenced in a study of OX40 agonist ivuxolimab in advanced cancers. Produced via immunoSEQ multiplex PCR; TCRdb's table is partial and in-frame only. Here the sample spans 60,000 or so clones, 84% being singletons. The starting material was CD4+ or CD8+ T cells sorted from blood, obtained in a trial of the OX40 agonist ivuxolimab. The origin of the receptors is an adult with an advanced solid tumor such as melanoma, head and neck, liver or kidney cancer.

A word on this clone: The junction does not match germline at one end; this may be a read error. The genes are TRBV19 and TRBJ2-7, with D possibly being TRBD1 (6 bases). The length of the CDR3 is 13 residues. Looked up from germline, CDR1 is LNHDA and CDR2 is SQIVND (reference sequence). The CDR3 DNA is TGTGCCAGTAGCAGGGGCATGGTCTACGAGCAGTGCTTC. Protein product: CASSRGMVYEQCF.

This chain uses TRBV19 with TRBJ2-2; D gene ambiguous. CDR1 LNHDA and CDR2 SQIVND come from the germline V gene (reference sequence). CDR3 length: 12 amino acids. V was clipped by 1 base and J by 7 bases, with 4 bases between them. The CDR3 loop is CASSIVGGELFF. DNA of the CDR3: TGTGCCAGTAGTATAGTTGGCGGGGAGCTGTTTTTT.

This chain connects TRBV6-6 to TRBJ2-2; weak D call: TRBD1 (6 bases). CDR1 and CDR2 from the germline V gene are MNHNY and SVGAGI (reference sequence). The V and J ends lost 2 bases and 4 bases respectively, with 8 bases between them. The length of the CDR3 is 14 residues. The DNA of the CDR3 is TGTGCCAGCAGTTACCAGACAGGCACCGGGGAGCTGTTTTTT. It yields the protein CASSYQTGTGELFF.

The chain joins TRBV9 to TRBJ2-7; unclear D gene. This CDR3 has 15 residues. The germline CDR1 and CDR2 sequences are SGDLS and YYNGEE. The V end was cut by 0 bases, the J end by 3 bases, with 13 bases between. CDR3 loop: CASSVEWQHYYEQYF. The CDR3 DNA reads as TGTGCCAGCAGCGTAGAGTGGCAGCATTACTACGAGCAGTACTTC.

V usage is TRBV14 and J usage is TRBJ2-5; possibly TRBD1 or TRBD2 for D (5 bases each). Germline V lookup: CDR1 SGHDN, CDR2 FVKESK. CDR3 size: 16 residues. Trimming left V 4 bases short and J 5 bases short, with 20 bases between. The CDR3 spells CASSLGTKTSKETQYF. The DNA for the CDR3 is TGTGCCAGCAGCCTTGGGACCAAAACCTCCAAGGAGACCCAGTACTTC.

The V gene is TRBV29-1, the J gene TRBJ2-5; tentative D call: TRBD2 (7 bases). From germline, CDR1 is SQVTM and CDR2 ANQGSEA. Trimming shortened V by 3 bases and J by 6 bases, and 20 bases separated the two germline ends. The CDR3 runs to 15 residues. In DNA form, the CDR3 reads TGCAGCGTTGAGTTTCTTTCGGGGGGCCCGCAGACCCAGTACTTC. Translation gives CSVEFLSGGPQTQYF.

The rearrangement links TRBV28 to TRBJ2-3; either TRBD1 or TRBD2 may supply D (5 bases each). This CDR3 is 16 amino acids long. CDR1 and CDR2 (germline): MDHEN, SYDVKM. Trimming cost V 5 bases and J 4 bases, with 19 bases left between them. The CDR3 reads CASSPLIRDGSDTQYF. CDR3 coding DNA: TGTGCCAGCAGTCCCTTAATAAGGGACGGGTCAGATACGCAGTATTTT.

The gene calls are TRBV6-5 and TRBJ1-4, with 9 bases identical to TRBD1. Losses at the gene ends were 8 bases for V and 8 bases for J; bases not matched to a gene: 9. The CDR3 is 14 amino acids. Looked up from germline, CDR1 is MNHEY and CDR2 is SVGAGI. The CDR3, as DNA: TGTGCCAGCTGTCAGGACAGGGGCTTGGAAAAACTGTTTTTT. This codes for CASCQDRGLEKLFF.

This clone came up a few times. Distinct nucleotide sequences in the sample also encode this CDR3. CDR3: CASSLGQGNSPLHF. The CDR3 nucleotides are TGCGCCAGCAGCCTGGGACAGGGTAATTCACCCCTCCACTTT. The chain joins TRBV5-1 to TRBJ1-6; 9 bases are a match to TRBD1. The J segment lost 6 bases and the V segment lost 4 bases, leaving 2 bases of the junction unmatched. This CDR3 region has 14 residues. The germline CDR1 and CDR2 sequences are SGHRS and YFSETQ.

This clone has just one count. The CDR3 bases are TGTGCCAGCAGACGAACGACAGGGAAGGAGGATGGCTACACCTTC. Its protein product is CASRRTTGKEDGYTF. The chain joins TRBV7-9 to TRBJ1-2, with 7 bases identical to TRBD1. CDR1 SEHNR and CDR2 FQNEAQ come from the germline V gene (reference sequence). The CDR3 is 15 residues long. V trimming: 6 bases; J trimming: 6 bases; junction bases outside the gene matches: 13.

This sequence joins TRBV2 and TRBJ1-5; D is ambiguous. Between the trimmed V and J ends, which lost 8 bases and 3 bases, there was a span of 11 bases. Per germline, CDR1 SNHLY and CDR2 FYNNEI. The CDR3 runs 13 residues. CDR3 coding DNA: TGTGCCAGCGTTTTTCAGACCAATCAGCCCCAGCATTTT. Encoded protein: CASVFQTNQPQHF.

The chain joins TRBV5-1 to TRBJ2-3; D possibly matches TRBD1 or TRBD2 (6 bases each). This CDR3 contains 16 residues. In germline, CDR1 is SGHRS, CDR2 YFSETQ. Deletions cut 0 bases from V and 0 bases from J, with 11 bases between. The CDR3 is CASSLEGGTSTDTQYF. DNA for the CDR3: TGCGCCAGCAGCTTGGAGGGGGGTACTAGCACAGATACGCAGTATTTT.

The genes are TRBV4-3 and TRBJ2-7; 11 nucleotides align to TRBD2. The CDR3 has 16 residues. CDR1 LGHNA and CDR2 YSLEER come from the germline V gene. V shed 2 bases and J 2 bases; nucleotides not matched to a gene: 5. The CDR3 reads CASSQITSGGTYEQYF. The CDR3 nucleotides are TGCGCCAGCAGCCAAATTACTAGCGGGGGTACCTACGAGCAGTACTTC.

The V and J genes are TRBV11-2 and TRBJ2-2, with D perhaps TRBD2 (5 bases). This CDR3 spans 15 amino acids. In germline, CDR1 is SGHAT, CDR2 FQNNGV. The V and J ends lost 5 bases and 5 bases respectively, with 15 bases between them. The CDR3 reads CASSRQASGTGELFF. Written as DNA, the CDR3 is TGTGCCAGCAGCCGTCAGGCCTCGGGAACCGGGGAGCTGTTTTTT.

This chain uses TRBV28 with TRBJ1-5; D gene unclear. The CDR3 covers 16 residues. Trimming cost V 6 bases and J 0 bases, with 15 bases left between them. Germline loops: CDR1 MDHEN, CDR2 SYDVKM. CDR3 amino acids: CASRGRQRYSNQPQHF. The CDR3 nucleotides read TGTGCCAGCAGAGGCAGGCAACGATATAGCAATCAGCCCCAGCATTTT.

The V gene is TRBV7-8, the J gene TRBJ1-1; 7 bases line up with TRBD1. Trimming at V came to 2 bases and at J to 2 bases, leaving 2 bases not matched to a gene. This CDR3 contains 14 residues. The germline V gene encodes CDR1 SGHVS and CDR2 FQNEAQ. Written as DNA, the CDR3 is TGTGCCAGCAGCTTAAACAGGGGTAACACTGAAGCTTTCTTT. This translates into CASSLNRGNTEAFF. Together with reference TRBV7-8 and TRBJ1-1, the CDR3 gives the full variable domain: GAGVSQSPRYKVAKRGQDVALRCDPISGHVSLFWYQQALGQGPEFLTYFQNEAQLDKSGLPSDRFFAERPEGSVSTLKIQRTQQEDSAVYLCASSLNRGNTEAFFGQGTRLTVV.

CDR3 DNA sequence: TGTGCCAGCAGCTCCTCCTCCCCCTTAAAACTACCCGGTGAGCAGTTCTTC. The encoded protein is CASSSSSPLKLPGEQFF. The chain couples TRBV5-4 to TRBJ2-1; D remains unclear. The V gene's germline CDR1 is SGHNT and CDR2 YYREEE (reference sequence). V lost 3 bases and J lost 9, with 25 bases in between. The CDR3 consists of 17 residues. The full variable domain, rest sourced from reference TRBV5-4 and TRBJ2-1, is ETGVTQSPTHLIKTRGQQVTLRCSSQSGHNTVSWYQQALGQGPQFIFQYYREEENGRGNFPPRFSGLQFPNYSSELNVNALELDDSALYLCASSSSSPLKLPGEQFFGPGTRLTVL.